This TCR beta chain appears in the sequencing data of a study of CD8 T cells in ankylosing spondylitis. In its sample, this clonotype was seen a few times. Its target is unknown. Trimming removed 1 base from V and 3 bases from J; junction bases left unmatched: 6. The CDR3 is 15 amino acids. Germline assignment: CDR1 MGHRA and CDR2 YSYEKL. A quantitative 5'-RACE method, one with molecular barcodes, was used to make TCR beta libraries. TCRdb ran MiXCR on the 5' RACE reads and lists one entry per CDR3 protein. The sample holds 670,000 or so distinct CDR3 sequences, roughly 19% seen once. Study results and caveats: Significant enrichment of disease-linked clones was reported in matched ankylosing spondylitis synovial fluid. Within ankylosing spondylitis blood, a TCR beta motif made up of eight or nine highly homologous variants appeared to be characteristic. Past studies reported some motif variants in reactive arthritis synovial fluid and blood.

The sequencing input was blood, either unsorted or a sorted T cell fraction (not recorded which). The chain couples TRBV4-1 to TRBJ2-7; 7 positions match TRBD1. The receptor's source is a male donor with ankylosing spondylitis. This chain's CDR3 is CASSQVLRQGYEQYF. The CDR3 coding sequence is TGCGCCAGCAGCCAAGTCTTGAGACAGGGCTACGAGCAGTACTTC.